The sequence of this TCR beta chain was determined in a study of a mutant IDH1 vaccine in newly diagnosed glioma. Sequenced by immunoSEQ multiplex PCR; TCRdb stores in-frame clones only, minus some. The sample gives around 60,000 clones, about 88% of which show up once; 3.5% to 4.5% is in the top ten. Germline CDR1 reads MDHEN; CDR2 reads SYDVKM. Trimming shortened V by 7 bases and J by 3 bases, and 13 bases separated the two germline ends. The CDR3 covers 13 residues. Time point in this sample: week 23, last vaccination. Every vaccine dose comprised 300 ug of mutant IDH1 20-mer peptide plus topical imiquimod. With regard to this clone: Its cognate antigen is unknown.

This chain joins TRBV28 and TRBJ2-7, with unresolved D. This TCR came from a man aged 30 to 39 with glioma. Sequenced material: PBMCs, taken from a glioma patient whose treatment included an IDH1 peptide vaccine. CDR3 sequence: CASTPRVYYEQYF. The DNA of the CDR3 is TGTGCCAGCACCCCACGGGTATACTACGAGCAGTACTTC.